This TCR beta chain was documented in a study of regulatory T cells in long-lasting Graves disease. HTBI primers from iRepertoire and Arm-PCR of CDR3 regions yielded the TCR beta libraries. A single record per CDR3 protein comes from TCRdb applying MiXCR to the multiplex PCR reads. The sample holds a few hundred thousand distinct CDR3 sequences; around 17% are singletons and the top ten take about 23%. There are many counts of this clonotype. CDR1 and CDR2 (germline): KGHSH, LQKENI. V gave up 0 bases and J gave up 2 bases, with 12 bases separating them. This CDR3 is 16 amino acids long. Time point defined: newly diagnosed GD, antithyroid drugs for less than 3 months. RNA from PBMCs was the source of the TCR library. This sample was also put to use in a study of T cells in Graves' hyperthyroidism and ophthalmopathy. As reported in that work: A set of HTBI primers served as the primers for a first-round RT-PCR of the TCR CDR3.

The sequencing used peripheral blood mononuclear cells (PBMCs), collected at new diagnosis, from a patient treated with antithyroid drugs. This rearrangement joins TRBV18 to TRBJ2-3, with D possibly TRBD1 on 5 matching bases. The clonotype comes from a woman younger than 30 with Graves disease. The CDR3 sequence: CASSPPAQGTTDTQYF. CDR3 in DNA: TGTGCCAGCTCACCACCGGCTCAGGGCACCACAGATACGCAGTATTTT.